This is a list of T cell receptor beta chains from one sample in a study of cytomegalovirus exposure and HLA in healthy donors. Sequenced by immunoSEQ multiplex PCR; TCRdb stores in-frame clones only, minus some. In the table there are about 95,000 clones, about 75% of which are singletons. Sequencing was carried out using PBMCs. Every receptor here comes from a woman aged 40-49 years in good health and CMV-seronegative. CDR3s include the opening cysteine and the closing phenylalanine or tryptophan. Each record gives: D gene, clone size, V gene, J gene, CDR3 DNA, CDR3 protein. D genes are given only for firm matches. Where a row states a size, it is once, few, many or the class of an expanded clone; other rows omit it.

NA	NA	TRBV7-3	TRBJ2-3	TGTGCCAGCAGCTCGTCACTAATCCGAAGCACAGATACGCAGTATTTT	CASSSSLIRSTDTQYF
TRBD1	few	TRBV4-2	TRBJ1-2	TGTGCCAGCAGCCCCGGGACAGACTCTAACTATGGCTACACCTTC	CASSPGTDSNYGYTF
NA	NA	TRBV12-5	TRBJ1-1	TGTGCTAGTGGTCCCCCGGGGGGGGGTAACACTGAAGCTTTCTTT	CASGPPGGGNTEAFF
NA	NA	TRBV9	TRBJ2-7	TGTGCCAGCAGCTCACCGAGTAGATCCTACGAGCAGTACTTC	CASSSPSRSYEQYF
NA	few	TRBV7-2	TRBJ1-2	TGTGCCAGCAGCTTAGTGTCAGTCTATGGCTACACCTTC	CASSLVSVYGYTF
NA	NA	TRBV7-9	TRBJ2-1	TGTGCCAGCAAAGGGGGAGGGTGGAATGAGCAGTTCTTC	CASKGGGWNEQFF
TRBD1	NA	TRBV19	TRBJ1-2	TGTGCCAGTAGTATGTGGACAGGGAATCACTATGGCTACACCTTC	CASSMWTGNHYGYTF
TRBD1	NA	TRBV7-2	TRBJ1-2	TGTGCCAGCAGCTCTGGGACAGGGGATCTCTATGGCTACACCTTC	CASSSGTGDLYGYTF
NA	NA	TRBV4-1	TRBJ2-1	TGCGCCAGCAGCCAAGATTGGCAGTCCTACAATGAGCAGTTCTTC	CASSQDWQSYNEQFF
NA	few	TRBV27	TRBJ2-5	TGTGCCAGCAGCAGACAGTTAGAAGAGACCCAGTACTTC	CASSRQLEETQYF
TRBD1	NA	TRBV25-1	TRBJ2-2	TGTGCCAGCAGTGATCAGGGGGAGAACACCGGGGAGCTGTTTTTT	CASSDQGENTGELFF
NA	once	TRBV7-9	TRBJ2-1	TGTGCCAGCAGCCTAGGTCAGGGATACAATGAGCAGTTCTTC	CASSLGQGYNEQFF
TRBD1	NA	TRBV6-1	TRBJ1-2	TGTGCCAGCAGTGAGGACAGGGGCTCTGATGGCTACACCTTC	CASSEDRGSDGYTF
NA	NA	TRBV7-9	TRBJ1-1	TGTGCCAGCAGCGTCCCAGAGAACACTGAAGCTTTCTTT	CASSVPENTEAFF
NA	NA	TRBV6-5	TRBJ2-5	TGTGCCAGCAGTCAAGGACGGGAAGGGGAGACCCAGTACTTC	CASSQGREGETQYF
NA	NA	TRBV2	TRBJ2-1	TGTGCCAGCAGTGAGTATCGGGAGGACAGGGATGAGCAGTTCTTC	CASSEYREDRDEQFF
TRBD1	few	TRBV27	TRBJ1-5	TGTGCCAGCAGTTCCCGGACAGGGGGTTATATGCCCCAGCATTTT	CASSSRTGGYMPQHF
NA	NA	TRBV11-2	TRBJ2-7	TGTGCCAGCAGCTGGCCGGGCTCCTACGAGCAGTACTTC	CASSWPGSYEQYF
TRBD2	NA	TRBV11-2	TRBJ2-1	TGTGCCAGCAGCTTAGGCCGCGCGGGGGGGTTTCTTAGGGTGCAGTTCTTC	CASSLGRAGGFLRVQFF
NA	NA	TRBV20-1	TRBJ1-3	TGCAGTGGAGGGACTGGAAACACCATATATTTT	CSGGTGNTIYF
NA	NA	TRBV19	TRBJ1-1	TGTGCCACTAACCTCGGCTCCCACAGGACGGACACTGAAGCTTTCTTT	CATNLGSHRTDTEAFF
NA	NA	TRBV19	TRBJ2-3	TGTGCCAGTAGTATGTCCAGTGGTGATCTTCTCCCTACGCAGTATTTT	CASSMSSGDLLPTQYF
TRBD1	NA	TRBV4-2	TRBJ1-2	TGTGCCAGCAGCCAGCACTTCGGGACAGGGAGTAACTATGGCTACACCTTC	CASSQHFGTGSNYGYTF
TRBD1	NA	TRBV6-1	TRBJ2-1	TGTGCCAGCAGTGAGGACAGGAGCCCCTACAATGAGCAGTTCTTC	CASSEDRSPYNEQFF
TRBD1	NA	TRBV5-5	TRBJ1-1	TGTGCCAGCAGCTCTTTGGGACAGGGAGACACTGAAGCTTTCTTT	CASSSLGQGDTEAFF
TRBD1	NA	TRBV27	TRBJ1-1	TGTGCCAGCAGTTTACGCACCGGGACAGGGAATTGGAACACTGAAGCTTTCTTT	CASSLRTGTGNWNTEAFF
NA	NA	TRBV27	TRBJ1-2	TGTGCCAGCAGTTTTGGGGGCGCTGAGGGCTACACCTTC	CASSFGGAEGYTF
TRBD1	NA	TRBV19	TRBJ2-1	TGTGCCACCCTCTACCCGACAGGGAATGAGCAGTTCTTC	CATLYPTGNEQFF
NA	NA	TRBV19	TRBJ1-1	TGTGCCAGTTCGGACAGCGTGAACACTGAAGCTTTCTTT	CASSDSVNTEAFF
NA	NA	TRBV19	TRBJ1-1	TGTGCCAGTAGTCCTGTTTCGAGTTTCCCTGAAGCTTTCTTT	CASSPVSSFPEAFF
TRBD1	NA	TRBV6-5	TRBJ1-1	TGTGCCGTTCGGGAGGGGGCTTGGGAGAACACTGAAGCTTTCTTT	CAVREGAWENTEAFF
NA	NA	TRBV4-1	TRBJ1-1	TGCGCCAGCAGCCTCGGTACTATTCCTGGGAACACTGAAGCTTTCTTT	CASSLGTIPGNTEAFF
TRBD1	NA	TRBV10-2	TRBJ1-2	TGCGCCAGCAGTGAAGGGACAGGGTATGGCTACACCTTC	CASSEGTGYGYTF
NA	NA	TRBV28	TRBJ1-1	TGTGCCAGCAGTTCGCTAGGAACTGAAGCTTTCTTT	CASSSLGTEAFF
NA	NA	TRBV23-1	TRBJ1-1	NA	CAQYICGGKRSTEAFF
NA	NA	TRBV12-5	TRBJ2-7	TGTGCTAGTGGTTTCCTTGGTAGAAACGAGCAGTACTTC	CASGFLGRNEQYF
TRBD2	NA	TRBV6-4	TRBJ2-5	TGTGCCAGCCCCCGCGGTACGGCTAGCGGGGCTAGATTTCAAGAGACCCAGTACTTC	CASPRGTASGARFQETQYF
NA	NA	TRBV10-3	TRBJ2-3	TGTGCCATCTCGCCAGTAGGGGAAGATACGCAGTATTTT	CAISPVGEDTQYF
TRBD1	NA	TRBV5-1	TRBJ1-1	TGCGCCAGCAGCGCACGGACAGGGGAGAACACTGAAGCTTTCTTT	CASSARTGENTEAFF
NA	few	TRBV18	TRBJ2-7	TGTGCCAGCTCACCTGAGTTTTCCAATCCCTACGAGCAGTACTTC	CASSPEFSNPYEQYF
NA	NA	TRBV6-1	TRBJ1-2	TGTGCCAGCAGTGAATCTGGGGCAGGCGGCTACACCTTC	CASSESGAGGYTF
NA	NA	TRBV5-4	TRBJ1-2	TGTGCCAGCAGCTTGGCCTCACAGTTCAAAACCGGCTATGGCTACACCTTC	CASSLASQFKTGYGYTF
NA	NA	TRBV7-2	TRBJ2-1	TGTGCCAGCAGCCCGGGGGGCCGCAATGAGCAGTTCTTC	CASSPGGRNEQFF
NA	NA	TRBV9	TRBJ2-7	TGTGCCAGCAGCGCCAGAGACGCGGTTTCCTACGAGCAGTACTTC	CASSARDAVSYEQYF
TRBD1	NA	TRBV2	TRBJ1-5	TGTGCCAGCGCCCGACAGGGACAGGGGAATCAGCCCCAGCATTTT	CASARQGQGNQPQHF
NA	once	TRBV6-4	TRBJ1-1	TGTGCCAGCAGAAACGAACAGTTCGCCAACACTGAAGCTTTCTTT	CASRNEQFANTEAFF
NA	NA	TRBV9	TRBJ1-2	TGTGCCAGCAGGGGAGTGCCGCTATCGGGCTACACCTTC	CASRGVPLSGYTF
TRBD1	NA	TRBV19	TRBJ1-2	TGTGCCAGTAGTAGGGGACAGACTAACTATGGCTACACCTTC	CASSRGQTNYGYTF
TRBD2	NA	TRBV4-1	TRBJ2-2	TGCGCCAGCAGCCCCGGGAGGGGGGCCGGGGAGCTGTTTTTT	CASSPGRGAGELFF